The source of this T cell receptor (beta chain) is a study of siplizumab effects on memory and regulatory T cells. General study findings and limits: Siplizumab led to significantly less abundant alloreactive sequences that could be traced back to unstimulated CD4+ memory cells. Most alloreactive clones went unmapped to unstimulated subsets; only a minor fraction mapped.

CDR3 length: 15 residues. The trim removed 6 bases at V and 5 bases at J, leaving 6 bases unmatched. The germline gives CDR1 LNHDA, CDR2 SQIVND (reference sequence). Sequencing of unstimulated naive, memory, effector memory and TEMRA subsets was performed in three donor pairs. Remarks on this clone: The target antigen is unknown.

Some clones are missing from TCRdb's copy, which holds only in-frame ones; the method was immunoSEQ multiplex PCR. The table lists some 100,000 clones, 96% of them singletons. This clonotype originated in a human donor in good health. V usage is TRBV19 and J usage is TRBJ2-2, with 10 bases that match TRBD1. Material for sequencing was naive CD4+ T cells sorted from blood. CDR3 bases: TGTGCCAGTAGCTCGGACAGGGGGAGTACCGGGGAGCTGTTTTTT. Translation: CASSSDRGSTGELFF. The variable domain in full, with the rest retrieved from reference TRBV19 and TRBJ2-2, is DGGITQSPKYLFRKEGQNVTLSCEQNLNHDAMYWYRQDPGQGLRLIYYSQIVNDFQKGDIAEGYSVSREKKESFPLTVTSAQKNPTAFYLCASSSDRGSTGELFFGEGSRLTVL.